This TCR beta chain was sequenced in a study of T cell changes during pregnancy in multiple sclerosis. Profiled with immunoSEQ multiplex PCR; TCRdb holds only in-frame clones, not every one. This sample has 35,000 to 45,000 clones, with almost 90% found just once. The CDR3 extends over 13 amino acids. Deletions cut 0 bases from V and 11 bases from J, with 13 bases between. The germline V gene encodes CDR1 LGHNA and CDR2 YSLEER. The sequencing used peripheral blood, collected in the second trimester of pregnancy. The clonotype originates from a female donor in good health, enrolled as a control in a pregnancy study. This chain joins TRBV4-3 and TRBJ1-1; D ambiguous. The CDR3 loop reads CASSQDTTYAAFF. In nucleotides, the CDR3 is TGCGCCAGCAGCCAAGATACGACATACGCGGCTTTCTTT.